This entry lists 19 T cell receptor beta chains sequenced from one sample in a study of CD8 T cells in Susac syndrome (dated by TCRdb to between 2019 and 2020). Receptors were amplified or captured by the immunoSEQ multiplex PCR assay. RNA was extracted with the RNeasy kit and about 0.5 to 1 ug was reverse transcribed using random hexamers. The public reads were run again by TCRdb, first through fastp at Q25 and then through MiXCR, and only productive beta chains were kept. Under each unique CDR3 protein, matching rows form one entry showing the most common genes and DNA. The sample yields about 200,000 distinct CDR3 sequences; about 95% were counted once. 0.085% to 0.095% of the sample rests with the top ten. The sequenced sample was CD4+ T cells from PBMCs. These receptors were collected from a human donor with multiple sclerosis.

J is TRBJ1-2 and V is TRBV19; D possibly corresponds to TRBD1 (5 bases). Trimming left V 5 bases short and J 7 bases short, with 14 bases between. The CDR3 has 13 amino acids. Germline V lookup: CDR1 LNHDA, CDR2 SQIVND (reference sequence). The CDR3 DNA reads TGTGCCAGTAGTCCCCCGGGGGGTTCTGGCTACACCTTC. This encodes CASSPPGGSGYTF.

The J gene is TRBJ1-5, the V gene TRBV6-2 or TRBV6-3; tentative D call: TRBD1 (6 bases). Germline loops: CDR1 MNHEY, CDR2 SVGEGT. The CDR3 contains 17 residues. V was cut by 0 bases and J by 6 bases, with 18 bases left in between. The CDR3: CASSYSIGGAGSQPQHF. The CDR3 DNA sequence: TGTGCCAGCAGTTACTCGATTGGGGGGGCAGGAAGTCAGCCCCAGCATTTT.

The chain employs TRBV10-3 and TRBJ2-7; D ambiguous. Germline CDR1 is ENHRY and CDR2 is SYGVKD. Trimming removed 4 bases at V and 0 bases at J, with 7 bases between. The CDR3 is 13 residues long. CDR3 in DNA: TGTGCCATCAGTGGCCAGAGCTCCTACGAGCAGTACTTC. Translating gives CAISGQSSYEQYF.

CDR3 sequence: CASSPTTSGVHNEQFF. For the CDR3, the DNA is TGTGCCAGCAGTCCGACGACTAGCGGGGTTCACAATGAGCAGTTCTTC. V usage is TRBV12-3 or TRBV12-4 and J usage is TRBJ2-1; 11 bases are a match to TRBD2. J was trimmed by 5 bases and V by 5 bases; bases with no gene match: 8. The CDR3 runs 16 residues.

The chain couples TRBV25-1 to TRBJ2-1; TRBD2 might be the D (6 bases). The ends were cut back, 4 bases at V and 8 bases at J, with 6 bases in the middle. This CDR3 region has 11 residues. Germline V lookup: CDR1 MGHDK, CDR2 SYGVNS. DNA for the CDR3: TGTGCCAGCAGTGGGAGGGATGAGCAGTTCTTC. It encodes CASSGRDEQFF.

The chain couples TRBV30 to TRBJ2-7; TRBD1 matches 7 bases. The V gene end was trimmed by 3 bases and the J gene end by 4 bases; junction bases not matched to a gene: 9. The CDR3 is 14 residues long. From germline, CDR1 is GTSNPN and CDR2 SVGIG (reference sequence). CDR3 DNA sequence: TGTGCCTGGAGCTTACAGACAGGGAATTACGAGCAGTACTTC. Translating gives CAWSLQTGNYEQYF.

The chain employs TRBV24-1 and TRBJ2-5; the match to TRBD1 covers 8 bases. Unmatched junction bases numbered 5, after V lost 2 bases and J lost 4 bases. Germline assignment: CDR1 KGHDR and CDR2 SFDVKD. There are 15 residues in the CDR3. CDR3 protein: CATSDSGTGGETQYF. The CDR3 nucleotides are TGTGCCACCAGTGATTCGGGGACAGGTGGAGAGACCCAGTACTTC.

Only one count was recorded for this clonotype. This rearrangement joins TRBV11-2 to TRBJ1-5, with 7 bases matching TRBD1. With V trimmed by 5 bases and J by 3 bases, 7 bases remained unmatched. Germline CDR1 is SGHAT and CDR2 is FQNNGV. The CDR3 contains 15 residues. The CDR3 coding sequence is TGTGCCAGCAGCCCTTTAGGGACAGTCAATCAGCCCCAGCATTTT. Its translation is CASSPLGTVNQPQHF.

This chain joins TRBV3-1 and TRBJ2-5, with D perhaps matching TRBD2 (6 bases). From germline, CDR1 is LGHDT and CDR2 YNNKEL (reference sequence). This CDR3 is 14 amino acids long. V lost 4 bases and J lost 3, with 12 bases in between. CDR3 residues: CASSPTSGEETQYF. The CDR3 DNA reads TGTGCCAGCAGCCCCACATCGGGGGAAGAGACCCAGTACTTC.

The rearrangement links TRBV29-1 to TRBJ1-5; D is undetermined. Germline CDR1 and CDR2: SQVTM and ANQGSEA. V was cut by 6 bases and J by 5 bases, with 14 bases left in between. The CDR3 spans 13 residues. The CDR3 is CSVLDGGYQPQHF. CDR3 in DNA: TGCAGCGTGCTGGACGGAGGGTATCAGCCCCAGCATTTT.

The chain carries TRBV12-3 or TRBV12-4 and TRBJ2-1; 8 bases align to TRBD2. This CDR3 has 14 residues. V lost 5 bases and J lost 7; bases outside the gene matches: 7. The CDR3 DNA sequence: TGTGCCAGCAGTAGCGGGAGAGCTTGGAATGAGCAGTTCTTC. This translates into CASSSGRAWNEQFF.

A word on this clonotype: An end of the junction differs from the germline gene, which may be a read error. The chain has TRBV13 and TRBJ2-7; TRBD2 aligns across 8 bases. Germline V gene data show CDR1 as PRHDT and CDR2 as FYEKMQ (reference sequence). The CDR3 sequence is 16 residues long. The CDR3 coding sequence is TGTGCCAGCAGCTTAGCCGGGAGGGCCCGGAGAACCGAGCAGTATTTC. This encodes CASSLAGRARRTEQYF. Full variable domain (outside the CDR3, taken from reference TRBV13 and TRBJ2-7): AAGVIQSPRHLIKEKRETATLKCYPIPRHDTVYWYQQGPGQDPQFLISFYEKMQSDKGSIPDRFSAQQFSDYHSELNMSSLELGDSALYFCASSLAGRARRTEQYFGPGTRLTVT.

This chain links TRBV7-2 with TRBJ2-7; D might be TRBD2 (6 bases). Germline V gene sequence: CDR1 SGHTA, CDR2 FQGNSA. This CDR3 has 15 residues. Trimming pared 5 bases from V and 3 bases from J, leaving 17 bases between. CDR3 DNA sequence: TGTGCCAGCAGCCCCCCCGGACGGAGGGTCTACGAGCAGTACTTC. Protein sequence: CASSPPGRRVYEQYF.

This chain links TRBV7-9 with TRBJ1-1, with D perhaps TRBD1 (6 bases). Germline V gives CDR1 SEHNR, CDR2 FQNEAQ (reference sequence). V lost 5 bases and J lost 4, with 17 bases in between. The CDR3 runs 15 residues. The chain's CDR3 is CASSTREGGGTEAFF. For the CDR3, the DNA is TGTGCCAGCAGCACAAGGGAGGGAGGGGGCACTGAAGCTTTCTTT.

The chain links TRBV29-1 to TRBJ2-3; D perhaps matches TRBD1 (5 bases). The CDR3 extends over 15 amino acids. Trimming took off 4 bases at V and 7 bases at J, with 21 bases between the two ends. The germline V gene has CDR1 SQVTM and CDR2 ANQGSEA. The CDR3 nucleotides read TGCAGCGTTGTCCCGTCCGAAGGGGCGGCTAATACGCAGTATTTT. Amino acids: CSVVPSEGAANTQYF.

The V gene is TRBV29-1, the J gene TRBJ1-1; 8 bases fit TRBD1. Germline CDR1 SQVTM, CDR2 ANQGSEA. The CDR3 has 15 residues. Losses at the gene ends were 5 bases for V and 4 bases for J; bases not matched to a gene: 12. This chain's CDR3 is CSVSTRTGSSTEAFF. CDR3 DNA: TGCAGCGTTTCGACCCGGACAGGGTCGAGCACTGAAGCTTTCTTT.

The chain's CDR3 is CASSFIPTGRGYTF. The CDR3 bases are TGTGCCAGCAGCTTTATCCCGACGGGCCGGGGCTACACCTTC. The rearrangement links TRBV5-6 to TRBJ1-2; no definite D call. The CDR3 extends over 14 amino acids. V lost 2 bases and J 8 bases, leaving 16 bases between the germline ends. CDR1 is SGHDT, CDR2 YYEEEE, per germline.

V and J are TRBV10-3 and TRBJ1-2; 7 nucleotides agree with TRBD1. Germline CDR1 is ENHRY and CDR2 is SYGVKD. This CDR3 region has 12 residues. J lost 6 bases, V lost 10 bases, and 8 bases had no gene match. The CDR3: CATLQGRNGYTF. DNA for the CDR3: TGTGCCACCTTACAGGGGAGGAATGGCTACACCTTC.

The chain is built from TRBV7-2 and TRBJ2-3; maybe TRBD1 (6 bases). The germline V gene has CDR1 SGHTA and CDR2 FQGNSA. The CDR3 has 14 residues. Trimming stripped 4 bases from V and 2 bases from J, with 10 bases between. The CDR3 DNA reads TGTGCCAGCAGCTCGACAGGATTCACAGATACGCAGTATTTT. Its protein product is CASSSTGFTDTQYF. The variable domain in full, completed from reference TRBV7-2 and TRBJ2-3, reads GAGVSQSPSNKVTEKGKDVELRCDPISGHTALYWYRQSLGQGLEFLIYFQGNSAPDKSGLPSDRFSAERTGGSVSTLTIQRTQQEDSAVYLCASSSTGFTDTQYFGPGTRLTVL.